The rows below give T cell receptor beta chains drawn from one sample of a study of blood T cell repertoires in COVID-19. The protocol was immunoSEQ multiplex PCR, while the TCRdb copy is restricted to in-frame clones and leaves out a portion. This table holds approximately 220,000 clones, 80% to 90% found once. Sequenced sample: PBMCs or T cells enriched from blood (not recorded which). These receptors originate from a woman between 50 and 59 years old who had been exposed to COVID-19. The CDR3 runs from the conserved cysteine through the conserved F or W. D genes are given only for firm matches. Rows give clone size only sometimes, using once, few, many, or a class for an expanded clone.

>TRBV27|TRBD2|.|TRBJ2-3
CASSIRTSGGTDTQYF
TGTGCCAGCAGTATCCGGACTAGCGGGGGCACAGATACGCAGTATTTT
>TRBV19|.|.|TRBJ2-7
CASSILGAYEQYF
TGTGCCAGTAGTATTCTGGGAGCTTACGAGCAGTACTTC
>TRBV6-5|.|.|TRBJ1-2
CASSYSDRIYTF
TGTGCCAGCAGTTACTCTGACAGGATCTACACCTTC
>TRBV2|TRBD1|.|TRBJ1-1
CASSPTRTGRLGNTEAFF
TGTGCCAGCAGCCCAACCAGGACAGGCCGGCTGGGGAACACTGAAGCTTTCTTT
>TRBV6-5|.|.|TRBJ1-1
CASRSVTEAFF
TGTGCCAGCAGGTCCGTCACTGAAGCTTTCTTT
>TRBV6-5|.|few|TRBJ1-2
CASRRRENYGYTF
TGTGCCAGCAGGAGGAGGGAAAACTATGGCTACACCTTC
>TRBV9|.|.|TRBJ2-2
CASSVESLRSEITGELFF
TGTGCCAGCAGCGTAGAATCTTTGAGGTCGGAGATCACCGGGGAGCTGTTTTTT
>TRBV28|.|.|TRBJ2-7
CASSSTPTAPGYEQYF
TGTGCCAGCAGTTCTACCCCAACAGCGCCGGGGTACGAGCAGTACTTC
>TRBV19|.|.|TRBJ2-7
CASSIGALTYEQYF
TGTGCCAGTAGTATAGGGGCCCTTACCTACGAGCAGTACTTC
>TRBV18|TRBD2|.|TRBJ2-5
CASSAGVGETQYF
TGTGCCAGCTCCGCGGGAGTGGGGGAGACCCAGTACTTC
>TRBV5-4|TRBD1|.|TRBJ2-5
CASSLERQGKETQYF
TGTGCCAGCAGCTTGGAAAGACAGGGAAAAGAGACCCAGTACTTC